Presented here are 30 T cell receptor beta chains from one specimen sequenced in a study of lung T cells in sarcoidosis with Löfgren's syndrome. TCRdb fed the reads into MiXCR, producing one record per CDR3 protein. Here the sample spans around 60,000 distinct CDR3 sequences, 20% to 25% being singletons. Sequenced input: CD4+ T cells from PBMCs. Every receptor here comes from a human donor with sarcoidosis (Löfgren's syndrome or another form), or a control subject (not recorded which).

Concerning this clonotype: One base away lies a much larger clone, so this may be a sequencing read error. The chain employs TRBV20-1 and TRBJ2-5; TRBD2 matches at 8 bases. The CDR3 runs 16 residues. The V gene's germline CDR1 is DFQATT and CDR2 SNEGSKA (reference sequence). Trimming at V came to 3 bases and at J to 3 bases, leaving 12 bases not matched to a gene. The CDR3 region has the DNA TGCAGTGCTAGTCGCGGGAGGCTATCGGATAAAGAGACCCAGTACTTC. Translated: CSASRGRLSDKETQYF.

Note on this clonotype: With a much larger clone just one base away, this may be a read error. This chain joins TRBV24-1 and TRBJ2-5, with a weak D call TRBD1 (6 bases). This CDR3 is built from 13 residues. Germline CDR1 and CDR2: KGHDR and SFDVKD. CDR3 amino acids: CATSDGQQETRYF. The CDR3 DNA reads as TGTGCCACCAGTGACGGACAGCAAGAGACCCGGTACTTC.

The CDR3 DNA sequence: TGTGCCAGCAGCCTTGATCGGGTGGCACGGGCCCTAACCTTC. Translation gives CASSLDRVARALTF. The genes are TRBV7-2 and TRBJ1-2; the D is unclear. CDR1 and CDR2 from the germline V gene are SGHTA and FQGNSA. V was pared by 5 bases and J by 14 bases, with 24 bases between. The CDR3 covers 14 residues. The full variable domain, its missing parts supplied by reference TRBV7-2 and TRBJ1-2, is GAGVSQSPSNKVTEKGKDVELRCDPISGHTALYWYRQSLGQGLEFLIYFQGNSAPDKSGLPSDRFSAERTGGSVSTLTIQRTQQEDSAVYLCASSLDRVARALTFGSGTRLTVV.

V usage is TRBV5-4 and J usage is TRBJ2-1, with TRBD2 matching over 13 bases. Germline V gene data show CDR1 as SGHNT and CDR2 as YYREEE (reference sequence). V was clipped by 2 bases and J by 2 bases; unmatched bases: 1. CDR3 length: 16 residues. CDR3 in amino acids: CASSFGTSGAYNEQFF. The CDR3 DNA reads as TGTGCCAGCAGCTTCGGGACTAGCGGGGCCTACAATGAGCAGTTCTTC.

Worth noting for this clonotype: This may come from a read error, since a much larger clone is one base off. This is likely a read error, given that the CDR3 carries no conserved phenylalanine or tryptophan at its end. This rearrangement joins TRBV7-2 to TRBJ2-3; D may be TRBD1 or TRBD2 (5 bases each). Germline assignment: CDR1 SGHTA and CDR2 FQGNSA. V dropped 5 bases and J dropped 4 bases, with 10 bases sitting between them. This CDR3 has 13 amino acids. CDR3 sequence reads: CASSETGPDTQYV. The CDR3 DNA follows: TGTGCCAGCAGCGAGACGGGGCCAGATACGCAGTATGTT.

V usage is TRBV3-1 and J usage is TRBJ2-5; 8 bases match TRBD1. This CDR3 is 14 amino acids long. With V trimmed by 4 bases and J by 4 bases, 5 bases remained unmatched. Looked up from germline, CDR1 is LGHDT and CDR2 is YNNKEL (reference sequence). The chain's CDR3 is CASSRTGSRETQYF. DNA for the CDR3: TGTGCCAGCAGCCGGACAGGGTCCCGAGAGACCCAGTACTTC.

The sample holds many counts of this clonotype. V is TRBV4-1 and J is TRBJ1-2; 7 bases align to TRBD1. Trimming took 2 bases from V and 4 from J; bases not matched to a gene: 4. Looked up from germline, CDR1 is MGHRA and CDR2 is YSYEKL. The CDR3 is 14 amino acids. The CDR3 DNA follows: TGCGCCAGCAGCCAAACCGGGACAGCCTATGGCTACACCTTC. As protein: CASSQTGTAYGYTF.

This clonotype was counted many times. The chain combines TRBV28 with TRBJ1-1, with 8 bases identical to TRBD1. Per the germline V gene, CDR1 is MDHEN and CDR2 is SYDVKM. CDR3 length: 14 amino acids. V was pared by 7 bases and J by 7 bases, with 11 bases of the junction left unmatched. In nucleotides, the CDR3 is TGTGCCAGCAACGAAAACGACAGGGGTGGTGAAGCTTTCTTT. The encoded protein is CASNENDRGGEAFF.

This clonotype was counted a few times. The rearrangement joins TRBV2 to TRBJ2-2, with TRBD1 matching 9 bases. The CDR3 is made up of 15 amino acids. Germline CDR1 and CDR2: SNHLY and FYNNEI. V lost 6 bases and J lost 3; bases outside the gene matches: 5. Here the CDR3 reads CASSLRDRDTGELFF. The CDR3 DNA reads TGTGCCAGCAGCCTACGGGACAGGGACACCGGGGAGCTGTTTTTT.

The chain has TRBV11-2 and TRBJ2-1, with 15 bases identical to TRBD2. The germline V gene encodes CDR1 SGHAT and CDR2 FQNNGV. This CDR3 is 19 amino acids long. The V and J ends lost 2 bases and 9 bases, in that order; junction bases with no gene match: 14. Written as DNA, the CDR3 is TGTGCCAGCAGCTTAACTTCCGCGGGACTAGCGGGAGGATTAGGTGAGCAGTTCTTC. Protein sequence: CASSLTSAGLAGGLGEQFF.

Many counts were recorded for this clonotype. The rearrangement joins TRBV19 to TRBJ1-3; TRBD1 is a possible D gene (5 bases). Germline CDR1 and CDR2: LNHDA and SQIVND (reference sequence). The CDR3 is 15 residues long. V dropped 9 bases and J dropped 2 bases, with 17 bases sitting between them. For the CDR3, the DNA is TGTGCCAGCCGAGGCGGGGCGTCTACTGGAAACACCATATATTTT. Translation gives CASRGGASTGNTIYF.

This clonotype was observed at least ten times. J is TRBJ2-3 and V is TRBV28; D unclear. Deletions cut 6 bases from V and 3 bases from J, with 10 bases between. Germline CDR1 reads MDHEN; CDR2 reads SYDVKM. CDR3 length: 13 residues. CDR3 bases: TGTGCCAGCAGGCAAGTTGGTACAGATACGCAGTATTTT. This gives the protein CASRQVGTDTQYF.

A note on this clonotype: The junction differs from germline at one of its ends, possibly a read error. The rearrangement links TRBV18 to TRBJ2-7; 10 bases align to TRBD2. Looked up from germline, CDR1 is KGHSH and CDR2 is LQKENI. This CDR3 spans 15 amino acids. The CDR3 is CASSPGLADTYERYF. As DNA, the CDR3 is TGTGCCAGCTCACCCGGACTAGCGGACACCTATGAGCGGTACTTC.

The chain is built from TRBV29-1 and TRBJ2-7; weak D call: TRBD2 (6 bases). The CDR3 length is 12 residues. The germline V gene has CDR1 SQVTM and CDR2 ANQGSEA. The V and J ends lost 5 bases and 3 bases respectively, with 11 bases between them. The CDR3: CSVSGTYYEQYF. The CDR3 bases are TGCAGCGTTTCCGGGACTTACTACGAGCAGTACTTC.

For this clonotype: One base away lies a much larger clone, so this may be a sequencing read error. As the CDR3 is not closed by the conserved phenylalanine or tryptophan, this likely results from a read error. The chain joins TRBV20-1 to TRBJ2-5; 8 bases align to TRBD1. The CDR3 loop spans 13 amino acids. The germline V gene encodes CDR1 DFQATT and CDR2 SNEGSKA (reference sequence). V dropped 5 bases and J dropped 1; count of bases not matched to a gene: 3. CDR3 amino acids: CSAQQGAQETQYL. DNA for the CDR3: TGCAGTGCTCAGCAGGGGGCCCAAGAGACCCAGTACCTC.

The rearrangement uses TRBV30 and TRBJ2-3; D may be TRBD1 or TRBD2 (5 bases each). Germline V gives CDR1 GTSNPN, CDR2 SVGIG (reference sequence). Trimming took off 7 bases at V and 4 bases at J, with 21 bases between the two ends. The CDR3 sequence is 15 residues long. The CDR3 loop is CALTTGTPEADTQYF. In nucleotides, the CDR3 is TGTGCCTTAACTACCGGGACCCCCGAGGCAGATACGCAGTATTTT.

This clonotype was recorded at least ten times. The gene calls are TRBV12-3 or TRBV12-4 and TRBJ1-1; D uncertain. Between the trimmed V and J ends, which lost 6 bases and 1 base, there was a span of 9 bases. The CDR3 is 13 amino acids. This CDR3 reads CASSWASNTEAFF. For the CDR3, the DNA is TGTGCCAGCAGCTGGGCCTCGAACACTGAAGCTTTCTTT.

Many counts were recorded for this clonotype. The V and J genes are TRBV20-1 and TRBJ2-7, with 7 bases that match TRBD1. The CDR3 totals 13 residues. Germline V gene sequence: CDR1 DFQATT, CDR2 SNEGSKA (reference sequence). Trimming took 2 bases from V and 9 from J; bases not matched to a gene: 10. The CDR3 nucleotides are TGCAGTGCTAGACCCGACAGGGCTTCGGGGCAGTACGTC. Its translation is CSARPDRASGQYV.

J is TRBJ1-2 and V is TRBV19; 7 bases match TRBD1. Germline trimming cut 6 bases from V and 5 bases from J; bases unmatched to any gene: 9. Germline loops: CDR1 LNHDA, CDR2 SQIVND (reference sequence). CDR3 length: 14 amino acids. The CDR3 loop is CASRTPGQKYGYTF. CDR3 in DNA: TGTGCCAGTAGGACTCCGGGACAGAAATATGGCTACACCTTC.

The chain is built from TRBV20-1 and TRBJ2-5; 9 bases match TRBD1. Germline V lookup: CDR1 DFQATT, CDR2 SNEGSKA (reference sequence). Trimming took 0 bases from V and 9 from J; bases not matched to a gene: 11. The CDR3 is made up of 15 amino acids. CDR3 DNA: TGCAGTGCTAGAGATGGGAAACAGGGGGCTGAGGCCCAGTACTTC. Translation: CSARDGKQGAEAQYF.

Only a few counts were recorded for this clonotype. The V call is TRBV30, the J call TRBJ2-3; no reliable D call. Trimming stripped 0 bases from V and 5 bases from J, with 3 bases between. CDR1 is GTSNPN, CDR2 SVGIG, per germline (reference sequence). This CDR3 has 11 amino acids. The CDR3 sequence is CAWSVQDTQYF. DNA of the CDR3: TGTGCCTGGAGTGTACAAGATACGCAGTATTTT.

This clonotype occurred many times. The V and J genes are TRBV6-2 or TRBV6-3 and TRBJ1-1, with 10 bases matching TRBD1. V was clipped by 0 bases and J by 4 bases; unmatched bases: 2. CDR3 length equals 15 residues. Germline V gene lookup returns CDR1 MNHEY and CDR2 SVGEGT. CDR3 protein: CASSYSRTGGTEAFF. The CDR3 bases are TGTGCCAGCAGTTACTCCAGGACAGGGGGCACTGAAGCTTTCTTT.

There are a few counts of this clonotype. The V call is TRBV11-2, the J call TRBJ1-6; TRBD1 aligns across 9 bases. CDR3 length: 14 residues. In germline, CDR1 is SGHAT, CDR2 FQNNGV. V was pared by 4 bases and J by 9 bases, with 4 bases of the junction left unmatched. The CDR3 reads CASSSQGAGSPLHF. The CDR3, as DNA: TGTGCCAGCAGCTCACAGGGGGCTGGTTCACCCCTCCACTTT.

This clonotype was seen repeatedly, ten times or more. The chain combines TRBV20-1 with TRBJ1-2; D not certain. The CDR3 runs to 13 residues. The V end was cut by 2 bases, the J end by 12 bases, with 19 bases between. The germline V gene encodes CDR1 DFQATT and CDR2 SNEGSKA (reference sequence). In DNA form, the CDR3 reads TGCAGTGCTAGATTCAGTACCACCGGCCCTGACACCTTC. Residues: CSARFSTTGPDTF.

This clonotype came up many times. The chain recombines TRBV7-8 with TRBJ2-1; no clear D. CDR3 length equals 8 residues. With 2 bases removed from V and 15 bases from J, the gap between germline ends came to 2 bases. The germline CDR1 and CDR2 sequences are SGHVS and FQNEAQ. The CDR3 bases are TGTGCCAGCAGCTTATTGTTCTTC. Translation gives CASSLLFF.

In this sample, this clonotype turned up a few times. The chain joins TRBV7-2 to TRBJ1-1; no clear D gene. Trimming removed 1 base from V and 3 bases from J, with 12 bases in between. The germline CDR1 and CDR2 sequences are SGHTA and FQGNSA. The CDR3 runs to 15 residues. CDR3 sequence (DNA): TGTGCCAGCAGCTTAGTTCCCCTGACTCACACTGAAGCTTTCTTT. Translation: CASSLVPLTHTEAFF.

This clonotype was seen at least ten times. The genes are TRBV14 and TRBJ2-6; weak D call: TRBD1 (6 bases). Germline CDR1 SGHDN, CDR2 FVKESK. The CDR3 loop spans 18 amino acids. The ends were cut back, 1 base at V and 0 bases at J, with 13 bases in the middle. The CDR3 DNA reads as TGTGCCAGCAGCCAAGTTGCAGGGGAGTCCTCTGGGGCCAACGTCCTGACTTTC. It yields the protein CASSQVAGESSGANVLTF. Full variable domain (missing parts from reference TRBV14 and TRBJ2-6): EAGVTQFPSHSVIEKGQTVTLRCDPISGHDNLYWYRRVMGKEIKFLLHFVKESKQDESGMPNNRFLAERTGGTYSTLKVQPAELEDSGVYFCASSQVAGESSGANVLTFGAGSRLTVL.

This clonotype was counted between two and nine times. The chain is built from TRBV24-1 and TRBJ2-1, with 9 bases fitting TRBD1. The CDR3 runs 15 residues. Germline V gene lookup returns CDR1 KGHDR and CDR2 SFDVKD. V shed 4 bases and J 3 bases; nucleotides not matched to a gene: 3. The chain's CDR3 is CATSEPGQGYNEQFF. For the CDR3, the DNA is TGTGCCACCAGTGAGCCGGGACAGGGCTACAATGAGCAGTTCTTC.

This clonotype was picked up a small number of times. Because the CDR3 is missing its conserved closing phenylalanine or tryptophan, this is likely a read error. The chain has TRBV7-8 and TRBJ2-2; D unclear. Germline assignment: CDR1 SGHVS and CDR2 FQNEAQ. The CDR3 runs 16 residues. V lost 0 bases, J lost 3 bases, and 11 bases lay in between. CDR3 loop: CASSLAVTSYTGELFL. DNA of the CDR3: TGTGCCAGCAGCTTAGCGGTAACCTCCTACACCGGGGAGCTGTTTTTG.

The chain uses TRBV10-3 and TRBJ2-3, with D unclear. V lost 6 bases, J lost 2 bases, and 18 bases lay in between. Germline V gives CDR1 ENHRY, CDR2 SYGVKD. The CDR3 totals 16 residues. The DNA of the CDR3 is TGTGCCATCAGGGGCTCGACCGGTATCTTCACAGATACGCAGTATTTT. As protein: CAIRGSTGIFTDTQYF.